This T cell receptor beta chain was obtained from a study of CD8 T cells in ankylosing spondylitis. Study conclusions and caveats: Disease-linked clones proved CD8+ and comparatively uncommon in peripheral blood. Reportedly, matched ankylosing spondylitis synovial fluid was significantly enriched for disease-linked clones. Reactive arthritis synovial fluid and blood were previously reported to contain some motif variants. Characteristic, it appeared, of ankylosing spondylitis blood was a TCR beta motif of fewer than 10 highly homologous variants.

About this clonotype itself: Antigen: not known.

Germline values: CDR1 SGDLS, CDR2 YYNGEE. The CDR3 contains 14 residues. V lost 0 bases to trimming and J lost 7 bases, with 13 bases between them. MiXCR, applied by TCRdb to the 5' RACE reads, yields one record per CDR3 protein. The table shows tens of thousands of distinct CDR3 sequences, with 5% to 5.5% occurring only once. The TCR was taken from a female donor with ankylosing spondylitis or in good health (not recorded which). The chain is built from TRBV9 and TRBJ1-2; the D gene is possibly TRBD1 (5 bases). The sample taken for sequencing was blood, either unsorted or a sorted T cell fraction (not recorded which). This CDR3 reads CASSVGRGSVGYTF. The CDR3 DNA is TGTGCCAGCAGCGTAGGGAGGGGTTCAGTTGGCTACACCTTC.